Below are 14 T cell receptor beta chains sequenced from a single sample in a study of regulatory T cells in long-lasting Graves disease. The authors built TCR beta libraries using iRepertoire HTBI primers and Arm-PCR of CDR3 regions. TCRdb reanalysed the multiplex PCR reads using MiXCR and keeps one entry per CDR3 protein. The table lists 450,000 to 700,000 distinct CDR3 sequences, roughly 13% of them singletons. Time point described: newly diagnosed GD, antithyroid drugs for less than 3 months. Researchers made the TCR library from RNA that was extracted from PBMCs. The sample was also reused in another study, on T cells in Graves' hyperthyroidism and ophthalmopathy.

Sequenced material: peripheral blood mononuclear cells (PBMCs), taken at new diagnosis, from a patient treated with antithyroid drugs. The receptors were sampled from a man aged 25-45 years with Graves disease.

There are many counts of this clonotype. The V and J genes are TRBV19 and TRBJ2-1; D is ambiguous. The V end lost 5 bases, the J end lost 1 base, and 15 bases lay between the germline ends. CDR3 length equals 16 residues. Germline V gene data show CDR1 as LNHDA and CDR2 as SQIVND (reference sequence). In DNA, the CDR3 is TGTGCCAGTAGTCCGCCGTTCTACTCATCCTACAATGAGCAGTTCTTC. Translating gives CASSPPFYSSYNEQFF.

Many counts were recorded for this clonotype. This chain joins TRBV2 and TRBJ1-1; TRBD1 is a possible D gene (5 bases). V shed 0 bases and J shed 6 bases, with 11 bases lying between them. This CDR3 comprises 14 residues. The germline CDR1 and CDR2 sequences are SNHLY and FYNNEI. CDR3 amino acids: CASSEAPGRPEAFF. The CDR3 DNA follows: TGTGCCAGCAGTGAAGCCCCAGGGCGACCTGAAGCTTTCTTT. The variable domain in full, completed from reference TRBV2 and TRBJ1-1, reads EPEVTQTPSHQVTQMGQEVILRCVPISNHLYFYWYRQILGQKVEFLVSFYNNEISEKSEIFDDQFSVERPDGSNFTLKIRSTKLEDSAMYFCASSEAPGRPEAFFGQGTRLTVV.

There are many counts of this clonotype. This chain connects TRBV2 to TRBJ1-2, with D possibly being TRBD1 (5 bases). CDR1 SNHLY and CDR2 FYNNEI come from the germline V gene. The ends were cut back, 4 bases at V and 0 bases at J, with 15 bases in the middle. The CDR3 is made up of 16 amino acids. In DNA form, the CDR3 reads TGTGCCAGCAGTGGATACAGGCCGAGGACTAACTATGGCTACACCTTC. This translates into CASSGYRPRTNYGYTF. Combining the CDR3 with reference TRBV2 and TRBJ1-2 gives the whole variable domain EPEVTQTPSHQVTQMGQEVILRCVPISNHLYFYWYRQILGQKVEFLVSFYNNEISEKSEIFDDQFSVERPDGSNFTLKIRSTKLEDSAMYFCASSGYRPRTNYGYTFGSGTRLTVV.

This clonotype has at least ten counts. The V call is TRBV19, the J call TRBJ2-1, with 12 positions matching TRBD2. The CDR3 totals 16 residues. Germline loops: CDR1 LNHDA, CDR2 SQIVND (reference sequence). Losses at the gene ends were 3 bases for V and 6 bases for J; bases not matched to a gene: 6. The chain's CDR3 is CASSMASGRALNEQFF. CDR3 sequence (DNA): TGTGCCAGTAGTATGGCTAGCGGGAGGGCCCTCAATGAGCAGTTCTTC.

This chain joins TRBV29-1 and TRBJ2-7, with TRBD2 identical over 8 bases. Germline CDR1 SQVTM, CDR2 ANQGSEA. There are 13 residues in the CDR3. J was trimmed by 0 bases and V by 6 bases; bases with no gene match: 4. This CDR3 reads CSVKAGASYEQYF. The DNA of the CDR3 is TGCAGCGTCAAAGCGGGGGCCTCCTACGAGCAGTACTTC.

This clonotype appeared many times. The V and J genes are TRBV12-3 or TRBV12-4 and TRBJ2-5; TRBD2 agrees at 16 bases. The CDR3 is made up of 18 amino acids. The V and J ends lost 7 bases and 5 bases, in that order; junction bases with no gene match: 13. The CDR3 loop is CASTGTSGRDHFSETQYF. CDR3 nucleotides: TGTGCCAGCACCGGGACTAGCGGGAGGGACCACTTTTCCGAGACCCAGTACTTC.

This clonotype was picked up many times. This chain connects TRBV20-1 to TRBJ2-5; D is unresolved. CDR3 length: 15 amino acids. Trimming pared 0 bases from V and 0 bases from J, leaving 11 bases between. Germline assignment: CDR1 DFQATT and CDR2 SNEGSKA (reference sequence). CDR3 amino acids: CSARDVGGNQETQYF. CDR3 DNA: TGCAGTGCTAGAGATGTAGGTGGGAACCAAGAGACCCAGTACTTC.

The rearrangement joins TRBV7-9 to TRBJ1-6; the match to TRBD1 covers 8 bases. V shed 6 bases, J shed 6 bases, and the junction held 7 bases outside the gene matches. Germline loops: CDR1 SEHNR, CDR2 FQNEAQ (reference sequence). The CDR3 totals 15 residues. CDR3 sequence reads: CASREGQASNSPLHF. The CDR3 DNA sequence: TGTGCCAGCAGGGAGGGACAGGCGTCTAATTCACCCCTCCACTTT.

The CDR3 DNA reads as TGTGCCACCAGCAGAGTTAAGGGAGGTTGGGCAGATACGCAGTATTTT. Its protein product is CATSRVKGGWADTQYF. The rearrangement links TRBV15 to TRBJ2-3; maybe TRBD2 (6 bases). The CDR3 is made up of 16 amino acids. Germline loops: CDR1 LNHNV, CDR2 YYDKDF (reference sequence). Trimming removed 1 base from V and 4 bases from J, with 15 bases in between.

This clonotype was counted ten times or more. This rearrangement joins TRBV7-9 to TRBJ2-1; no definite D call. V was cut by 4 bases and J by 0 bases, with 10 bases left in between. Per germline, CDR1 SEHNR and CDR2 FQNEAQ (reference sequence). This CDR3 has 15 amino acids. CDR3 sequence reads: CASSYLPGSYNEQFF. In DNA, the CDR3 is TGTGCCAGCAGCTACCTGCCTGGCTCCTACAATGAGCAGTTCTTC.

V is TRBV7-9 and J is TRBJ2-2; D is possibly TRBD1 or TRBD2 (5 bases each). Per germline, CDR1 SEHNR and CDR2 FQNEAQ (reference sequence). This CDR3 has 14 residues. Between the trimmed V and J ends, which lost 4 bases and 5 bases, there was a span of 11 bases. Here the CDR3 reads CASSSTGATGELFF. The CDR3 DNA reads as TGTGCCAGCAGCTCAACCGGGGCGACCGGGGAGCTGTTTTTT.

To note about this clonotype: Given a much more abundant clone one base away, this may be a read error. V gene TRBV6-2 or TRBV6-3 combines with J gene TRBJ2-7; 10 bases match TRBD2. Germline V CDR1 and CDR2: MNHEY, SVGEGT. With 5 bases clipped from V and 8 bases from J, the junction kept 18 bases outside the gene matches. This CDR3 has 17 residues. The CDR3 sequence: CASSDASGRFFLNKQYF. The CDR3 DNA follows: TGTGCCAGCAGTGACGCTAGCGGGAGATTTTTCCTAAACAAGCAGTACTTC.

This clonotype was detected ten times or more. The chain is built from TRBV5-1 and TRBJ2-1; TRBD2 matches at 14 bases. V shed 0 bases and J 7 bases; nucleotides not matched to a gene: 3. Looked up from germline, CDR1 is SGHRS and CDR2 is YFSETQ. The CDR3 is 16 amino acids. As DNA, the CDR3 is TGCGCCAGCAGCTTGGGACTAGCGGGAGGGGAGAATGAGCAGTTCTTC. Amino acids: CASSLGLAGGENEQFF.

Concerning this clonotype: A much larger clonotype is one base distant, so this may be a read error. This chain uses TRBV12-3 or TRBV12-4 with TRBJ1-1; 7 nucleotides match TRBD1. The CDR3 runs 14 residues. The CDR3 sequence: CASSPHGTATEALF. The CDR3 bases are TGTGCCAGCAGCCCTCATGGGACAGCCACTGAAGCTCTCTTT.